The entry that follows covers one T cell receptor beta chain sequence. Its specificity is not known. For the second PCR, which ran for about 7 to 12 cycles, a sample-barcoded 5' primer and a J-beta primer mix were used. TCRdb redid the calling of the 5' RACE reads with MiXCR, one entry per CDR3 protein. Of some 750,000 distinct CDR3 sequences listed, about 20% are singletons. The sample is drawn from a study of blood T cells in healthy people across ages. In each sample, at least 7 million PBMCs were isolated. V was pared by 4 bases and J by 10 bases, with 7 bases of the junction left unmatched. The CDR3 length is 12 residues. Germline CDR1 MGHRA, CDR2 YSYEKL. Study-level results: There was no known CMV status for donors, so expanded clonotype changes were possibly confounded. More naive CD4+ cells and higher diversity were found in long-lived than in aged donors.

This clonotype was obtained from a man aged 65 to 79 in good health. The chain carries TRBV4-1 and TRBJ2-7, with 7 nucleotides matching TRBD1. Material: blood. As DNA, the CDR3 is TGCGCCAGCAGCCCAGGGACAGTCGATCAGTACTTC. Amino acid sequence: CASSPGTVDQYF.